The rows below give T cell receptor beta chains drawn from one sample of a study of blood T cell repertoires in COVID-19. TCRdb's table, derived via immunoSEQ multiplex PCR, lists solely in-frame clones and lacks some. The table lists fewer than 85,000 clones, roughly 84% of them singletons. The sample was peripheral blood. The receptors come from a human donor in a cohort sampled during active COVID-19. Each CDR3 is given with its conserved first and last residue. The order of the fields is D gene, J gene, clone size, V gene, CDR3 protein, CDR3 DNA. A D gene is named only where the DNA matches it firmly. Size is omitted from some rows. Given values are once, few, many or a class for expanded clones.

d_call: NA; j_call: TRBJ2-1; clone_size: NA; v_call: TRBV6-5; cdr3_aa: CASSYRDISYNEQFF; cdr3_nt: TGTGCCAGCAGTTACCGGGACATCTCCTACAATGAGCAGTTCTTC
d_call: NA; j_call: TRBJ2-7; clone_size: NA; v_call: TRBV7-9; cdr3_aa: CASSLSRLRGKFDEQYF; cdr3_nt: TGTGCCAGCAGCTTAAGTCGCCTCCGGGGGAAGTTCGACGAGCAGTACTTC
d_call: TRBD2; j_call: TRBJ2-2; clone_size: NA; v_call: TRBV19; cdr3_aa: CASSMRGGQNTGELFF; cdr3_nt: TGTGCCAGTAGTATGCGGGGGGGCCAGAACACCGGGGAGCTGTTTTTT
d_call: NA; j_call: TRBJ2-1; clone_size: NA; v_call: TRBV9; cdr3_aa: CASSSKGGIYNEQFF; cdr3_nt: TGTGCCAGCAGTTCAAAAGGAGGGATCTACAATGAGCAGTTCTTC
d_call: NA; j_call: TRBJ1-2; clone_size: NA; v_call: TRBV28; cdr3_aa: CARDLGQHYGYTF; cdr3_nt: TGTGCCCGAGACCTCGGACAGCACTATGGCTACACCTTC
d_call: NA; j_call: TRBJ2-1; clone_size: NA; v_call: TRBV25-1; cdr3_aa: CASSELYTPTGTYNEQFF; cdr3_nt: TGTGCCAGCAGTGAGTTATATACTCCTACAGGGACCTACAATGAGCAGTTCTTC
d_call: TRBD1; j_call: TRBJ1-6; clone_size: NA; v_call: TRBV5-4; cdr3_aa: CASSLSGQGIYNSPLHF; cdr3_nt: TGTGCCAGCAGCCTATCGGGACAGGGCATCTATAATTCACCCCTCCACTTT
d_call: TRBD2; j_call: TRBJ2-3; clone_size: NA; v_call: TRBV6-4; cdr3_aa: CASSEGLGIADTQYF; cdr3_nt: TGTGCCAGCAGTGAGGGACTAGGGATCGCAGATACGCAGTATTTT
d_call: NA; j_call: TRBJ2-1; clone_size: NA; v_call: TRBV5-4; cdr3_aa: CASSFQMGDEQFF; cdr3_nt: TGTGCCAGCAGCTTCCAGATGGGCGATGAGCAGTTCTTC
d_call: NA; j_call: TRBJ2-7; clone_size: NA; v_call: TRBV15; cdr3_aa: CATSRDLLDEQYF; cdr3_nt: TGTGCCACCAGCAGAGATCTGCTAGACGAGCAGTACTTC
d_call: NA; j_call: TRBJ1-1; clone_size: NA; v_call: TRBV19; cdr3_aa: CASSLGGRIMNTEAFF; cdr3_nt: TGTGCCAGTAGTTTGGGGGGACGGATCATGAACACTGAAGCTTTCTTT
d_call: NA; j_call: TRBJ2-5; clone_size: NA; v_call: TRBV3-1/TRBV3-2; cdr3_aa: CASSQDLGQGRETQYF; cdr3_nt: TGTGCCAGCAGCCAAGATCTGGGCCAGGGGCGAGAGACCCAGTACTTC
d_call: NA; j_call: TRBJ1-6; clone_size: NA; v_call: TRBV7-3; cdr3_aa: CASSSIGQTGNSPLHF; cdr3_nt: TGTGCCAGCAGCTCCATCGGACAGACGGGAAATTCACCCCTCCACTTT
d_call: TRBD1; j_call: TRBJ2-2; clone_size: NA; v_call: TRBV6-2/TRBV6-3; cdr3_aa: CASSYPKDRANTGELFF; cdr3_nt: TGTGCCAGCAGTTACCCTAAGGACAGGGCGAACACCGGGGAGCTGTTTTTT
d_call: NA; j_call: TRBJ2-1; clone_size: NA; v_call: TRBV2; cdr3_aa: CASSTGVYNEQFF; cdr3_nt: TGTGCCAGTTCGACGGGGGTCTACAATGAGCAGTTCTTC
d_call: TRBD1; j_call: TRBJ2-1; clone_size: few; v_call: TRBV4-3; cdr3_aa: CASSHRDRDYNEQFF; cdr3_nt: TGCGCCAGCAGCCACCGGGACAGGGATTACAATGAGCAGTTCTTC
d_call: NA; j_call: TRBJ1-3; clone_size: NA; v_call: TRBV5-6; cdr3_aa: CASSLDRVRENTIYF; cdr3_nt: TGTGCCAGCAGCTTGGATCGGGTTCGGGAAAACACCATATATTTT
d_call: TRBD1; j_call: TRBJ2-7; clone_size: NA; v_call: TRBV11-2; cdr3_aa: CASSLVVGSTGTNYEQYF; cdr3_nt: TGTGCCAGCAGCTTAGTAGTAGGATCGACAGGGACCAACTACGAGCAGTACTTC
d_call: NA; j_call: TRBJ2-7; clone_size: NA; v_call: TRBV7-9; cdr3_aa: CASSLAASGYLNEQYF; cdr3_nt: TGTGCCAGCAGCTTAGCTGCTTCCGGGTACCTCAACGAGCAGTACTTC
d_call: TRBD2; j_call: TRBJ2-5; clone_size: NA; v_call: TRBV18; cdr3_aa: CASSPPGGAETQYF; cdr3_nt: TGTGCCAGCTCACCTCCCGGGGGGGCTGAGACCCAGTACTTC
d_call: NA; j_call: TRBJ2-3; clone_size: few; v_call: TRBV9; cdr3_aa: CASSVARSPSADTQYF; cdr3_nt: TGTGCCAGCAGCGTAGCTCGCAGCCCTAGCGCGGATACGCAGTATTTT
d_call: TRBD2; j_call: TRBJ2-1; clone_size: NA; v_call: TRBV5-1; cdr3_aa: CASTRTSGGGNEQFF; cdr3_nt: TGCGCCAGCACCCGGACTAGCGGGGGGGGCAATGAGCAGTTCTTC
d_call: NA; j_call: TRBJ2-7; clone_size: few; v_call: TRBV12-3/TRBV12-4; cdr3_aa: CASRSGQFHEQYF; cdr3_nt: TGTGCCAGCAGATCTGGACAGTTCCACGAGCAGTACTTC
d_call: NA; j_call: TRBJ2-2; clone_size: NA; v_call: TRBV7-2; cdr3_aa: CASSLADFRGGGELFF; cdr3_nt: TGTGCCAGCAGCTTAGCGGATTTTAGGGGGGGCGGGGAGCTGTTTTTT
d_call: NA; j_call: TRBJ2-5; clone_size: NA; v_call: TRBV5-4; cdr3_aa: CASSLDQKETQYF; cdr3_nt: TGTGCCAGCAGCTTGGACCAGAAAGAGACCCAGTACTTC
d_call: NA; j_call: TRBJ2-7; clone_size: NA; v_call: TRBV6-5; cdr3_aa: CASRSPLEAQYF; cdr3_nt: TGTGCCAGCAGATCTCCCTTAGAAGCGCAGTACTTC
d_call: TRBD2; j_call: TRBJ2-1; clone_size: NA; v_call: TRBV7-8; cdr3_aa: CASSPGTNNEQFF; cdr3_nt: TGTGCCAGCAGCCCCGGGACTAACAATGAGCAGTTCTTC
d_call: TRBD2; j_call: TRBJ2-3; clone_size: NA; v_call: TRBV10-2; cdr3_aa: CASSEFTSGGGDTQYF; cdr3_nt: TGCGCCAGCAGTGAGTTTACTAGCGGGGGTGGAGATACGCAGTATTTT
d_call: NA; j_call: TRBJ1-4; clone_size: NA; v_call: TRBV5-4; cdr3_aa: CASKSGGSATNEKLFF; cdr3_nt: TGTGCCAGCAAATCTGGGGGCTCCGCAACTAATGAAAAACTGTTTTTT